These T cell receptor beta chains were read from a single sample in a study of radiotherapy plus CTLA-4 blockade in lung cancer. The protocol was immunoSEQ multiplex PCR, while the TCRdb copy is restricted to in-frame clones and leaves out a portion. Of about 88,000 clones in the sample, roughly 78% were seen once. The sequences come from peripheral blood, collected from a patient treated with radiotherapy plus ipilimumab. These receptors were obtained from a human donor with non-small cell lung cancer that progressed on radiotherapy plus ipilimumab. The CDR3 runs from the conserved cysteine through the conserved F or W. A D gene is named only where the DNA matches it firmly. Where a row states a size, it is once, few, many or the class of an expanded clone; other rows omit it.

clone size | J gene | V gene | D gene | CDR3 DNA | CDR3 protein
NA | TRBJ2-5 | TRBV6-1 | NA | TGTGCCAGCAGTCCTCGACAGGAACGGTACTTC | CASSPRQERYF
NA | TRBJ1-1 | TRBV18 | TRBD1 | TGTGCCAGCTCACCAGTAGGGGGGACAGGGTATCCTGAAGCTTTCTTT | CASSPVGGTGYPEAFF
NA | TRBJ2-7 | TRBV11-2 | TRBD1 | TGTGCCAGCAGCTTCGAGACAGGGGGCTGGCAGTACTTC | CASSFETGGWQYF
once | TRBJ2-3 | TRBV30 | TRBD1 | TGTGCCTGGAGTGGGGGACAGGGACTACCCACAGATACGCAGTATTTT | CAWSGGQGLPTDTQYF
NA | TRBJ1-2 | TRBV27 | TRBD1 | TGTGCCAGCAGTTCAAACCAGGGGGCGAGGGACTATGGCTACACCTTC | CASSSNQGARDYGYTF
NA | TRBJ1-2 | TRBV7-9 | TRBD1 | TGTGCCAGCAGCCCCGGGGGACAGCCTAACTATGGCTACACCTTC | CASSPGGQPNYGYTF
once | TRBJ1-1 | TRBV2 | NA | TGTGCCAGCAGACGGAGGGGGAACAACCTAGCGAACACTGAAGCTTTCTTT | CASRRRGNNLANTEAFF
few | TRBJ2-3 | TRBV5-6 | NA | TGTGCCAGCAGCTTTGTCGGGTACGCAGCAGATACGCAGTATTTT | CASSFVGYAADTQYF
NA | TRBJ2-7 | TRBV11-3 | NA | TGTGCCAGCAGCCCGGTCGGCAGGGACGAGCAGTACTTC | CASSPVGRDEQYF
NA | TRBJ1-4 | TRBV7-8 | TRBD1 | TGTGCCAGCAGCTTAAGAGGGGGCATGGATGAAAAACTGTTTTTT | CASSLRGGMDEKLFF
once | TRBJ2-1 | TRBV19 | NA | TGTGCCAGTAGGTACGGAATAGGCGAGCAGTTCTTC | CASRYGIGEQFF
few | TRBJ2-7 | TRBV6-1 | TRBD1 | TGTGCCAGCAAACCTTGGGGACAGGGGTCCCACGAGCAGTACTTC | CASKPWGQGSHEQYF
NA | TRBJ2-3 | TRBV5-1 | NA | TGCGCCAGCAGCTTGAGTTCGAGGGAGACAGATACGCAGTATTTT | CASSLSSRETDTQYF
NA | TRBJ1-2 | TRBV7-7 | NA | TGTGCCAGCAGCACCAATGGCTACACCTTC | CASSTNGYTF
NA | TRBJ1-2 | TRBV7-9 | NA | TGTGCCAGCAGCTTAGAAGTGGGTACAGGGTCTGGCTACACCTTC | CASSLEVGTGSGYTF
few | TRBJ1-5 | TRBV19 | NA | TGTGCCAGTAGTGTAGGCCTCGCGACCGGCAATCAGCCCCAGCATTTT | CASSVGLATGNQPQHF
NA | TRBJ2-3 | TRBV28 | NA | TGTGCCAGCAGTTTAGGGCTCGGCCCAGGCACAGATACGCAGTATTTT | CASSLGLGPGTDTQYF
NA | TRBJ2-1 | TRBV11-2 | TRBD2 | TGTGCCAGCAGCCCATTAACGGGGGGGCCGTCCAATGAGCAGTTCTTC | CASSPLTGGPSNEQFF
NA | TRBJ1-5 | TRBV27 | NA | TGTGCCAGCAGTTTTACAGGGTTCAATCAGCCCCAGCATTTT | CASSFTGFNQPQHF
NA | TRBJ2-1 | TRBV12-5 | NA | TGTGCTAGTGGTAACGATGAGCAGTTCTTC | CASGNDEQFF
once | TRBJ2-5 | TRBV14 | NA | TGTGCCAGCAGCCAATGGTCTTTCTCAGAGACCCAGTACTTC | CASSQWSFSETQYF
NA | TRBJ2-1 | TRBV5-1 | TRBD2 | TGTGCCAGCAGCTTGGGGGAGGGTGTGGATGAGCAGTTCTTC | CASSLGEGVDEQFF
NA | TRBJ1-1 | TRBV10-3 | TRBD1 | TGTGCCATCAGTGAGAACAGGGGGAACACTGAAGCTTTCTTT | CAISENRGNTEAFF
few | TRBJ2-7 | TRBV28 | NA | TGTGCCAGCACCAGGGCGCAGGGGACCTACGAGCAGTACTTC | CASTRAQGTYEQYF
few | TRBJ1-5 | TRBV6-5 | NA | TGTGCCAGCGGGCAGAATCAGCCCCAGCATTTT | CASGQNQPQHF
few | TRBJ2-1 | TRBV7-9 | NA | TGTGCCAGCAGCGGAACCCTGGACAATGAGCAGTTCTTC | CASSGTLDNEQFF
NA | TRBJ2-5 | TRBV18 | NA | TGTGCCAGCTCACCACCGGGCACAGTAGAGACCCAGTACTTC | CASSPPGTVETQYF
NA | TRBJ1-2 | TRBV9 | NA | TGTGCCAGCAGCGCAGCGGGCGGAACCCTCTATGGCTACACCTTC | CASSAAGGTLYGYTF
NA | TRBJ2-1 | TRBV11-1 | NA | TGTGCCAGCAGCTTAGAGGATGGCGGGCCCAATGAGCAGTTCTTC | CASSLEDGGPNEQFF
NA | TRBJ1-1 | TRBV5-1 | NA | TGCGCCAGCAAGGAGGTTGCGGCCACTGAAGCTTTCTTT | CASKEVAATEAFF
NA | TRBJ2-5 | TRBV4-1 | TRBD1 | TGCGCCAGCAGCCAAGAAGGGAGACAGGGGCCGGGAGAGACCCAGTACTTC | CASSQEGRQGPGETQYF
NA | TRBJ1-1 | TRBV5-5 | NA | TGTGCCAGCAGCCGTGACAGAACCGAGAACACTGAAGCTTTCTTT | CASSRDRTENTEAFF
NA | TRBJ1-2 | TRBV2 | NA | TGTGCCAGCAGTGACCCTCTCCGGGCAGGCTCAAACTATGGCTACACCTTC | CASSDPLRAGSNYGYTF
NA | TRBJ2-2 | TRBV5-4 | NA | TGTGCCAGCAGCTTGGTGGGGGGTGGAAGTGCCGGGGAGCTGTTTTTT | CASSLVGGGSAGELFF
NA | TRBJ2-1 | TRBV11-1 | NA | TGTGCCAGCAGCTTAGGCACTCTTGGCACCTACAATGAGCAGTTCTTC | CASSLGTLGTYNEQFF
once | TRBJ2-1 | TRBV29-1 | TRBD2 | TGCAGCTTTGGACTAGCGGGGGGGCCCTACAATGAGCAGTTCTTC | CSFGLAGGPYNEQFF
few | TRBJ2-1 | TRBV11-1 | TRBD2 | TGTGCCAGCAGCTTACTAGCGGGGGGATTGTATGAGCAGTTCTTC | CASSLLAGGLYEQFF
once | TRBJ1-1 | TRBV27 | NA | TGTGCCAGCAGTTCCCTCCGCGGAGCTTTCTTT | CASSSLRGAFF
few | TRBJ2-3 | TRBV5-1 | NA | TGCGCCAGCAGCTTGGGGGCGGCTCAAGCGGATACGCAGTATTTT | CASSLGAAQADTQYF
NA | TRBJ2-7 | TRBV6-5 | TRBD1 | TGTGCCAGCAGTCCCCGACAGGGGGCCTACGAGCAGTACTTC | CASSPRQGAYEQYF
few | TRBJ1-4 | TRBV27 | NA | TGTGCCAGCAGTTTAGGGGGGCGGGGAAAACTGTTTTTT | CASSLGGRGKLFF
NA | TRBJ1-1 | TRBV19 | NA | TGTGCCAGTAGTATAGATGGTAACACTGAAGCTTTCTTT | CASSIDGNTEAFF
NA | TRBJ1-1 | TRBV28 | NA | TGTGCCAGCAGTTTAGGAAGGAACACTGAAGCTTTCTTT | CASSLGRNTEAFF
NA | TRBJ2-5 | TRBV30 | TRBD1 | TGTGCCTGGAGTCAACAGGGGGCGGGGACCCAGTACTTC | CAWSQQGAGTQYF
NA | TRBJ2-3 | TRBV19 | NA | TGTGCCAGTAGTCCTTATACAGTCAGGGAGGAGGAGACGCAGTATTTT | CASSPYTVREEETQYF
NA | TRBJ2-7 | TRBV5-1 | TRBD2 | TGCGCCAGCAGCACCGGGACTAGCGGCCTCGAGCAGTACTTC | CASSTGTSGLEQYF
NA | TRBJ1-5 | TRBV6-5 | NA | TGTGCCAGCGCTAACAGGGATAACAATCAGCCCCAGCATTTT | CASANRDNNQPQHF
NA | TRBJ2-3 | TRBV18 | TRBD2 | TGTGCCAGCTCACCATGGGCGGGAGGGACGCCTGGAGATACGCAGTATTTT | CASSPWAGGTPGDTQYF
NA | TRBJ2-7 | TRBV5-5 | NA | TGTGCCAGCTCCTGGGGCCGGCCGGACTACGAGCAGTACTTC | CASSWGRPDYEQYF
NA | TRBJ1-3 | TRBV6-1 | NA | TGTGCCAGCAGGCCCCAGGGTACGGGCGGAAACACCATATATTTT | CASRPQGTGGNTIYF
NA | TRBJ2-7 | TRBV28 | NA | TGTGCCAGCAGTGTAATCCGCTACGAGCAGTACTTC | CASSVIRYEQYF
NA | TRBJ1-1 | TRBV11-1 | TRBD1 | TGTGCCAGCCGCCACGCAGGGGGCTCCACTGAAGCTTTCTTT | CASRHAGGSTEAFF
NA | TRBJ2-7 | TRBV1 | NA | TGCACCAGCAGCCAGGGCCAGATACAGGTGCACTCCTACGAGCAGTACTTC | CTSSQGQIQVHSYEQYF
NA | TRBJ2-3 | TRBV30 | NA | TGTGCCTGGAGTTCCTACAGGGAGACAGATACGCAGTATTTT | CAWSSYRETDTQYF